The 30 T cell receptor beta chains in this list originate from one sample, sequenced in a study of blood T cell repertoires in COVID-19. Sequencing used immunoSEQ multiplex PCR; TCRdb keeps in-frame clones, though not all of them. The sample consists of about 380,000 clones, roughly 90% of them appearing once. Sequenced input: PBMCs or T cells enriched from blood (not recorded which). The source of these receptors is a woman aged 25-40 years who had recovered from COVID-19.

Concerning this clone: Within the sample, other DNA sequences also encode this same CDR3. CDR3 DNA: TGCGCCAGCAGCTTGGACAGGGTATACGAGCAGTACTTC. Its protein product is CASSLDRVYEQYF. The chain couples TRBV5-1 to TRBJ2-7; weak D call: TRBD1 (6 bases). V was pared by 0 bases and J by 4 bases, with 8 bases between. Per germline, CDR1 SGHRS and CDR2 YFSETQ. The CDR3 sequence is 13 residues long.

In DNA form, the CDR3 reads TGTGCCAGCAGCTTAAATAGCCGGGTAAAGGAAAAACTGTTTTTT. Translating it yields CASSLNSRVKEKLFF. The chain uses TRBV7-2 and TRBJ1-4, with no clear D. Between the trimmed V and J ends, which lost 2 bases and 8 bases, there was a span of 15 bases. CDR1 SGHTA and CDR2 FQGNSA come from the germline V gene. The CDR3 extends over 15 amino acids.

A note on this clone: The same CDR3 also results from other DNA sequences found in this sample. V and J are TRBV5-1 and TRBJ1-1; 9 bases are a match to TRBD1. Germline V gene data show CDR1 as SGHRS and CDR2 as YFSETQ. The CDR3 covers 14 residues. With V trimmed by 7 bases and J by 4 bases, 8 bases remained unmatched. CDR3 in DNA: TGCGCCAGCTCACCGGGACAGGGTGGCACTGAAGCTTTCTTT. This encodes CASSPGQGGTEAFF.

The chain joins TRBV7-9 to TRBJ2-5, with D hard to call. The CDR3 is made up of 14 amino acids. The germline V and J ends were trimmed by 4 bases and 1 base, with 10 bases remaining between them. The germline V gene has CDR1 SEHNR and CDR2 FQNEAQ (reference sequence). CDR3 sequence: CASSSTHPQETQYF. In DNA, the CDR3 is TGTGCCAGCAGCTCGACACATCCCCAAGAGACCCAGTACTTC. Based on the CDR3 plus reference TRBV7-9 and TRBJ2-5, the full variable domain is DTGVSQNPRHKITKRGQNVTFRCDPISEHNRLYWYRQTLGQGPEFLTYFQNEAQLEKSRLLSDRFSAERPKGSFSTLEIQRTEQGDSAMYLCASSSTHPQETQYFGPGTRLLVL.

The rearrangement joins TRBV5-1 to TRBJ2-3; TRBD1 might be the D (6 bases). V dropped 5 bases and J dropped 0 bases, with 13 bases sitting between them. Germline V lookup: CDR1 SGHRS, CDR2 YFSETQ. This CDR3 contains 15 residues. The CDR3 DNA reads TGCGCCAGCAGACAACAGGGTGCTAGCACAGATACGCAGTATTTT. Translating it yields CASRQQGASTDTQYF.

This chain uses TRBV5-1 with TRBJ2-1; 11 nucleotides agree with TRBD2. J lost 1 base, V lost 5 bases, and 5 bases had no gene match. The germline V gene encodes CDR1 SGHRS and CDR2 YFSETQ. This CDR3 contains 16 residues. DNA for the CDR3: TGCGCCAGCAGTCCCGGGACTAGCGGTTCCTACAATGAGCAGTTCTTC. It specifies CASSPGTSGSYNEQFF.

This clone has more than one count but fewer than ten. The genes are TRBV5-1 and TRBJ2-3; 7 bases align to TRBD1. The CDR3 covers 15 residues. The V and J ends lost 0 bases and 5 bases, in that order; junction bases with no gene match: 6. Germline V gene lookup returns CDR1 SGHRS and CDR2 YFSETQ. The CDR3 here is CASSLATGIEDTQYF. As DNA, the CDR3 is TGCGCCAGCAGCTTGGCGACAGGGATCGAAGATACGCAGTATTTT.

In this sample, this clone turned up once. The chain employs TRBV28 and TRBJ1-1, with 8 nucleotides matching TRBD1. V dropped 6 bases and J dropped 6; count of bases not matched to a gene: 3. Germline V lookup: CDR1 MDHEN, CDR2 SYDVKM. This CDR3 comprises 12 residues. The CDR3 DNA is TGTGCCAGCAGACAGGGGGACTCTGAAGCTTTCTTT. Its protein product is CASRQGDSEAFF.

The sample holds a few counts of this clone. This chain connects TRBV3-1 (or the pseudogene TRBV3-2) to TRBJ1-3, with a weak D call TRBD1 (6 bases). This CDR3 is built from 15 residues. The germline V gene has CDR1 LGHDT and CDR2 YNNKEL (reference sequence). V dropped 0 bases and J dropped 8 bases, with 14 bases sitting between them. The CDR3 here is CASSQDRTGTDTIYF. In DNA form, the CDR3 reads TGTGCCAGCAGCCAAGATCGTACAGGGACGGACACCATATATTTT.

The chain links TRBV6-4 to TRBJ1-6; 10 bases are a match to TRBD1. CDR1 and CDR2 from the germline V gene are MRHNA and SNTAGT. The CDR3 is 17 amino acids. V dropped 2 bases and J dropped 10; count of bases not matched to a gene: 11. The chain's CDR3 is CASSDLPGQGVRSPLHF. CDR3 sequence (DNA): TGTGCCAGCAGTGACCTACCAGGACAGGGGGTAAGGTCACCCCTCCACTTT.

The rearrangement links TRBV13 to TRBJ1-1; 7 bases line up with TRBD1. Germline-derived CDR1 and CDR2 are PRHDT and FYEKMQ (reference sequence). V lost 3 bases and J lost 3; bases outside the gene matches: 4. This CDR3 is built from 14 residues. CDR3 sequence: CASSFTGTDTEAFF. The CDR3 bases are TGTGCCAGCAGCTTTACCGGGACAGACACTGAAGCTTTCTTT. Combining the CDR3 with reference TRBV13 and TRBJ1-1 gives the whole variable domain AAGVIQSPRHLIKEKRETATLKCYPIPRHDTVYWYQQGPGQDPQFLISFYEKMQSDKGSIPDRFSAQQFSDYHSELNMSSLELGDSALYFCASSFTGTDTEAFFGQGTRLTVV.

The chain recombines TRBV6-5 with TRBJ2-2; D is possibly TRBD2 (6 bases). Germline values: CDR1 MNHEY, CDR2 SVGAGI. Trimming left V 0 bases short and J 7 bases short, with 9 bases between. The CDR3 contains 14 residues. CDR3 sequence: CASSYSSGVGELFF. DNA of the CDR3: TGTGCCAGCAGTTACTCCTCGGGGGTCGGGGAGCTGTTTTTT.

The gene calls are TRBV3-1 (or the pseudogene TRBV3-2) and TRBJ2-7; 7 bases match TRBD2. This CDR3 contains 15 residues. V was clipped by 3 bases and J by 1 base; unmatched bases: 6. Looked up from germline, CDR1 is LGHDT and CDR2 is YNNKEL (reference sequence). The CDR3 sequence is CASSHRGRDSYEQYF. In nucleotides, the CDR3 is TGTGCCAGCAGCCACAGAGGGAGGGATTCCTACGAGCAGTACTTC.

The chain recombines TRBV4-1 with TRBJ1-2, with TRBD1 matching 9 bases. The CDR3 consists of 16 residues. CDR1 and CDR2 (germline): MGHRA, YSYEKL. The J segment lost 7 bases and the V segment lost 0 bases, leaving 9 bases of the junction unmatched. Written as DNA, the CDR3 is TGCGCCAGCAGCCAAGATATAGTCGGGACAGGGTCTGGCTACACCTTC. This translates into CASSQDIVGTGSGYTF.

The V call is TRBV2, the J call TRBJ2-1; D not certain. V dropped 5 bases and J dropped 8 bases, with 10 bases sitting between them. The CDR3 runs 12 residues. Germline V lookup: CDR1 SNHLY, CDR2 FYNNEI. The CDR3 spells CASSSRFDEQFF. The CDR3 nucleotides read TGTGCCAGCAGTAGCAGGTTCGATGAGCAGTTCTTC.

The chain recombines TRBV5-1 with TRBJ1-6, with D unresolved. Germline loops: CDR1 SGHRS, CDR2 YFSETQ. V was clipped by 2 bases and J by 4 bases, with 4 bases between them. The CDR3 loop spans 13 amino acids. The DNA for the CDR3 is TGCGCCAGCAGCTTACAGTATAATTCACCCCTCCACTTT. It yields the protein CASSLQYNSPLHF.

This clone was found once. The chain has TRBV24-1 and TRBJ1-2; D uncertain. CDR1 and CDR2 (germline): KGHDR, SFDVKD. The V gene lost 1 base and the J gene lost 6 bases, with 11 bases spanning the gap. The CDR3 covers 14 residues. CDR3 DNA sequence: TGTGCCACCAGTGATTTTTCGGGTGAGGATGGCTACACCTTC. This gives the protein CATSDFSGEDGYTF.

CDR3 loop: CATLETGGFYGYTF. The CDR3 DNA is TGTGCCACCCTCGAGACAGGGGGCTTCTATGGCTACACCTTC. The chain has TRBV10-3 and TRBJ1-2; 10 bases agree with TRBD1. The CDR3 loop spans 14 amino acids. J lost 4 bases, V lost 10 bases, and 9 bases had no gene match. Germline V gene data show CDR1 as ENHRY and CDR2 as SYGVKD.

This clone was observed a single time. The rearrangement links TRBV19 to TRBJ2-7; 10 bases agree with TRBD2. This CDR3 has 16 residues. J was trimmed by 4 bases and V by 4 bases; bases with no gene match: 10. Germline CDR1 and CDR2: LNHDA and SQIVND (reference sequence). The CDR3 coding sequence is TGTGCCAGTAGTAGGTCCCCGGGACTAGCGAGGTACGAGCAGTACTTC. Protein sequence: CASSRSPGLARYEQYF.

This clone has only one observation. This sequence joins TRBV6-6 and TRBJ2-7, with 14 bases fitting TRBD2. The V gene end was trimmed by 8 bases and the J gene end by 2 bases; junction bases not matched to a gene: 5. This CDR3 contains 15 residues. Germline CDR1 and CDR2: MNHNY and SVGAGI (reference sequence). The CDR3 reads CASFATSGRAYEQYF. CDR3 DNA: TGTGCCAGCTTTGCGACTAGCGGGAGGGCCTACGAGCAGTACTTC.

The V and J genes are TRBV27 and TRBJ1-1, with D possibly being TRBD1 (5 bases). From germline, CDR1 is MNHEY and CDR2 SMNVEV (reference sequence). This CDR3 spans 13 amino acids. V dropped 2 bases and J dropped 7 bases, with 11 bases sitting between them. The CDR3 DNA reads TGTGCCAGCAGTTTAAGGGGTCGCCTTGAAGCTTTCTTT. It is translated as CASSLRGRLEAFF.

This chain connects TRBV19 to TRBJ1-5; D not certain. CDR3 size: 13 residues. Germline-derived CDR1 and CDR2 are LNHDA and SQIVND (reference sequence). Trimming stripped 7 bases from V and 4 bases from J, with 11 bases between. The CDR3 DNA is TGTGCCAGTACTGGCGGGCGGAATCAGCCCCAGCATTTT. As protein: CASTGGRNQPQHF.

V is TRBV11-2 and J is TRBJ2-7, with a weak D call TRBD2 (5 bases). Trimming pared 3 bases from V and 7 bases from J, leaving 10 bases between. Germline V gene sequence: CDR1 SGHAT, CDR2 FQNNGV. This CDR3 spans 12 amino acids. The CDR3 DNA follows: TGTGCCAGCAGCTTCGGACTCCTTGAGCAGTACTTC. Protein: CASSFGLLEQYF.

This clone was counted once. The V and J genes are TRBV11-2 and TRBJ2-7, with TRBD1 as a possible D gene (6 bases). This CDR3 is built from 14 residues. Germline values: CDR1 SGHAT, CDR2 FQNNGV. The V gene lost 5 bases and the J gene lost 4 bases, with 15 bases spanning the gap. CDR3 nucleotides: TGTGCCAGCAGCAGACAACCGGGACAATACGAGCAGTACTTC. This translates into CASSRQPGQYEQYF.

This clone has a single count. J is TRBJ1-1 and V is TRBV28; D unclear. Trimming removed 6 bases from V and 0 bases from J, with 17 bases in between. The germline gives CDR1 MDHEN, CDR2 SYDVKM. This CDR3 has 16 amino acids. CDR3 region: CASRGRAVKMNTEAFF. CDR3 DNA sequence: TGTGCCAGCAGAGGCCGCGCGGTGAAAATGAACACTGAAGCTTTCTTT. Looking up the rest from reference TRBV28 and TRBJ1-1 gives the full variable domain: DVKVTQSSRYLVKRTGEKVFLECVQDMDHENMFWYRQDPGLGLRLIYFSYDVKMKEKGDIPEGYSVSREKKERFSLILESASTNQTSMYLCASRGRAVKMNTEAFFGQGTRLTVV.

The V gene is TRBV19, the J gene TRBJ1-1, with D maybe TRBD1 (6 bases). This CDR3 has 13 residues. The V gene's germline CDR1 is LNHDA and CDR2 SQIVND (reference sequence). Between the trimmed V and J ends, which lost 5 bases and 2 bases, there was a span of 9 bases. The CDR3 spells CASSPQGNTEAFF. The CDR3 nucleotides read TGTGCCAGTAGTCCACAGGGTAACACTGAAGCTTTCTTT. Complete variable domain (other parts from reference TRBV19 and TRBJ1-1): DGGITQSPKYLFRKEGQNVTLSCEQNLNHDAMYWYRQDPGQGLRLIYYSQIVNDFQKGDIAEGYSVSREKKESFPLTVTSAQKNPTAFYLCASSPQGNTEAFFGQGTRLTVV.

The chain couples TRBV7-6 to TRBJ1-1, with D possibly TRBD1 on 5 matching bases. In germline, CDR1 is SGHVS, CDR2 FNYEAQ. Trimming took 5 bases from V and 4 from J, leaving 11 bases between them. CDR3 length equals 13 residues. CDR3 protein: CASSQGVGTEAFF. The CDR3 region has the DNA TGTGCCAGCAGCCAGGGCGTCGGCACTGAAGCTTTCTTT.

The chain recombines TRBV3-1 (or the pseudogene TRBV3-2) with TRBJ2-7, with TRBD1 matching over 8 bases. This CDR3 spans 15 amino acids. The V gene end was trimmed by 5 bases and the J gene end by 2 bases; junction bases not matched to a gene: 8. Germline CDR1 is LGHDT and CDR2 is YNNKEL (reference sequence). The CDR3: CASSDTGTGPYEQYF. CDR3 sequence (DNA): TGTGCCAGCAGCGACACCGGGACAGGACCCTACGAGCAGTACTTC.

The chain links TRBV29-1 to TRBJ2-1, with 7 positions matching TRBD2. V trimming: 4 bases; J trimming: 7 bases; junction bases outside the gene matches: 16. Germline V gene data show CDR1 as SQVTM and CDR2 as ANQGSEA. The CDR3 loop spans 16 amino acids. This chain's CDR3 is CSVVSHRAGAGNEQFF. CDR3 bases: TGCAGCGTTGTTTCCCACCGGGCGGGAGCGGGAAATGAGCAGTTCTTC.

The count of this clone is one. The rearrangement joins TRBV19 to TRBJ2-1; 10 bases are a match to TRBD2. Germline CDR1 and CDR2: LNHDA and SQIVND (reference sequence). Trimming at V came to 4 bases and at J to 5 bases, leaving 11 bases not matched to a gene. The CDR3 spans 17 residues. This CDR3 reads CASSTPRSSGRDNEQFF. The CDR3 nucleotides are TGTGCCAGTAGTACCCCCCGGTCGAGCGGGAGGGACAATGAGCAGTTCTTC.